Reported below is one T cell receptor (beta chain). Its antigen is as yet unknown. In the PCR, 60 Vbeta and 13 Jbeta primers were used. The table came from immunoSEQ multiplex PCR; TCRdb's copy has only in-frame clones and leaves some out. This sample's table reports approximately 150,000 clones. These data belong to a study of cytomegalovirus exposure and HLA in healthy donors. General study points: According to the study, about 180 TCR beta chains were cytomegalovirus-associated.

The CDR3 consists of 15 residues. Germline V lookup: CDR1 SGHTA, CDR2 FQGNSA. V lost 1 base, J lost 2 bases, and 9 bases lay in between. Material: PBMCs. The chain combines TRBV7-2 with TRBJ1-3, with D hard to call. This TCR came from a woman between 18 and 29 years old in good health and CMV-seronegative. In DNA, the CDR3 is TGTGCCAGCAGCTTAGTCGGAGTCCCTGGAAACACCATATATTTT. Translating gives CASSLVGVPGNTIYF. The full variable domain, in which reference TRBV7-2 and TRBJ1-3 provide the parts outside the CDR3, is GAGVSQSPSNKVTEKGKDVELRCDPISGHTALYWYRQSLGQGLEFLIYFQGNSAPDKSGLPSDRFSAERTGGSVSTLTIQRTQQEDSAVYLCASSLVGVPGNTIYFGEGSWLTVV.